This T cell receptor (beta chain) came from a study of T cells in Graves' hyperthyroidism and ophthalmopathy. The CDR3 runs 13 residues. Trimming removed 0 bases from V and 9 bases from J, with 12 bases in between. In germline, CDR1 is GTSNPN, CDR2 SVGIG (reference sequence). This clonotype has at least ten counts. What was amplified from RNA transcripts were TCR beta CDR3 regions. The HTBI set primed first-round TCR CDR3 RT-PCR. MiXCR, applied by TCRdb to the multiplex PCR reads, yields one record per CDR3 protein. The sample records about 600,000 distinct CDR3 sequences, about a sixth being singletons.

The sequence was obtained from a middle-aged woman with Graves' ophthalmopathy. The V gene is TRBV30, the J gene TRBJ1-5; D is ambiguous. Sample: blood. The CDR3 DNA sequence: TGTGCCTGGAGTGTAAGCAGTTTTGGGCCCCAGCATTTT. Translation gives CAWSVSSFGPQHF.